One sample yielded the 30 T cell receptor beta chains listed below, sequenced in a study of T cell changes during pregnancy in multiple sclerosis. Produced via immunoSEQ multiplex PCR; TCRdb's table is partial and in-frame only. The table has about 40,000 clones, around 91% seen once. Sequenced material: CD4+ T cells from peripheral blood mononuclear cells, taken before pregnancy. These receptors were obtained from a female donor with multiple sclerosis, enrolled in a pregnancy study.

The chain couples TRBV5-1 to TRBJ1-3; D unclear. CDR3 length equals 15 residues. Per germline, CDR1 SGHRS and CDR2 YFSETQ. The V and J ends lost 6 bases and 0 bases respectively, with 13 bases between them. The CDR3 reads CASTHSSNSGNTIYF. Here the CDR3 DNA reads TGCGCCAGCACCCACTCATCAAACTCTGGAAACACCATATATTTT.

This clone was counted only a few times. The chain is built from TRBV19 and TRBJ1-2, with a possible D match to TRBD1 (6 bases). This CDR3 has 15 amino acids. Trimming took 4 bases from V and 8 from J, leaving 20 bases between them. Per the germline V gene, CDR1 is LNHDA and CDR2 is SQIVND (reference sequence). The CDR3 is CASSRGQHRAGGYTF. CDR3 DNA sequence: TGTGCCAGTAGTAGAGGTCAACACAGGGCCGGGGGCTACACCTTC. Full variable domain (remainder filled in from reference TRBV19 and TRBJ1-2): DGGITQSPKYLFRKEGQNVTLSCEQNLNHDAMYWYRQDPGQGLRLIYYSQIVNDFQKGDIAEGYSVSREKKESFPLTVTSAQKNPTAFYLCASSRGQHRAGGYTFGSGTRLTVV.

A few counts support this clone. The genes are TRBV30 and TRBJ2-2, with TRBD1 identical over 9 bases. Germline assignment: CDR1 GTSNPN and CDR2 SVGIG (reference sequence). The CDR3 extends over 13 amino acids. Trimming at V came to 3 bases and at J to 6 bases, leaving 2 bases not matched to a gene. The DNA of the CDR3 is TGTGCCTGGAGACGACAGGGGGCCGGGGAGCTGTTTTTT. This sequence encodes CAWRRQGAGELFF. The full variable domain, in which reference TRBV30 and TRBJ2-2 provide the parts outside the CDR3, is SQTIHQWPATLVQPVGSPLSLECTVEGTSNPNLYWYRQAAGRGLQLLFYSVGIGQISSEVPQNLSASRPQDRQFILSSKKLLLSDSGFYLCAWRRQGAGELFFGEGSRLTVL.

For this clone: One junction end does not reproduce the germline sequence, and a read error may be involved. This sample includes further DNA sequences coding for the same CDR3. J is TRBJ2-7 and V is TRBV7-2, with 8 bases fitting TRBD1. The CDR3 has 14 amino acids. Germline assignment: CDR1 SGHTA and CDR2 FQGNSA. The CDR3, as DNA: TGTGCCAGCAGCTCAGGGGGCCTCTGGGACGAACAGTACTTC. Amino acids: CASSSGGLWDEQYF.

The V and J genes are TRBV28 and TRBJ2-1; 7 nucleotides match TRBD2. CDR1 is MDHEN, CDR2 SYDVKM, per germline. CDR3 size: 18 residues. With V trimmed by 3 bases and J by 3 bases, 14 bases remained unmatched. The CDR3 loop reads CASSFYSGDAVNYNEQFF. The CDR3 DNA follows: TGTGCCAGCAGTTTCTACAGCGGGGACGCGGTAAACTACAATGAGCAGTTCTTC.

The chain uses TRBV19 and TRBJ2-1; 13 nucleotides line up with TRBD2. V was clipped by 3 bases and J by 8 bases; unmatched bases: 7. This CDR3 has 16 amino acids. The germline gives CDR1 LNHDA, CDR2 SQIVND (reference sequence). CDR3 nucleotides: TGTGCCAGTAGTATGAGGGGACTAGCGGGAAGGGATGAGCAGTTCTTC. This translates into CASSMRGLAGRDEQFF.

The chain couples TRBV5-4 to TRBJ1-1; no clear D gene. V dropped 0 bases and J dropped 2 bases, with 11 bases sitting between them. Germline V gene lookup returns CDR1 SGHNT and CDR2 YYREEE (reference sequence). The CDR3 extends over 15 amino acids. Here the CDR3 DNA reads TGTGCCAGCAGCTTGGTCCCCCGACAAAACACTGAAGCTTTCTTT. It translates to CASSLVPRQNTEAFF.

V gene TRBV7-9 combines with J gene TRBJ2-2; a weak D match, TRBD2 (5 bases). Germline CDR1 SEHNR, CDR2 FQNEAQ (reference sequence). The CDR3 spans 13 residues. Trimming removed 0 bases from V and 7 bases from J, with 6 bases in between. CDR3 residues: CASSLALVGELFF. CDR3 sequence (DNA): TGTGCCAGCAGCTTAGCACTAGTCGGGGAGCTGTTTTTT.

This clone was seen once. The chain joins TRBV25-1 to TRBJ2-5; D possibly corresponds to TRBD2 (7 bases). CDR1 and CDR2 from the germline V gene are MGHDK and SYGVNS. Trimming stripped 1 base from V and 4 bases from J, with 16 bases between. CDR3 length: 16 amino acids. The CDR3 sequence: CASSEWNPGGPETQYF. The CDR3 nucleotides read TGTGCCAGCAGTGAATGGAATCCCGGGGGGCCAGAGACCCAGTACTTC.

The chain joins TRBV5-1 to TRBJ2-3; TRBD2 aligns across 8 bases. After removal of 6 bases from V and 0 bases from J, the junction contained 3 bases not matched to a gene. CDR1 and CDR2 from the germline V gene are SGHRS and YFSETQ. This CDR3 has 14 residues. The CDR3 DNA follows: TGCGCCAGCAAACTAGCGGTTAGCACAGATACGCAGTATTTT. Protein sequence: CASKLAVSTDTQYF.

Only one count was recorded for this clone. J is TRBJ2-7 and V is TRBV6-1; 12 nucleotides agree with TRBD2. Germline V gene lookup returns CDR1 MNHNS and CDR2 SASEGT. The CDR3 contains 15 residues. V lost 3 bases, J lost 5 bases, and 5 bases stayed unmatched. This CDR3 reads CASSETSGSFDEQYF. In DNA, the CDR3 is TGTGCCAGCAGTGAGACTAGCGGGAGTTTCGACGAGCAGTACTTC.

This chain uses TRBV6-6 with TRBJ2-3, with a weak D call TRBD2 (6 bases). This CDR3 has 13 residues. Germline CDR1 is MNHNY and CDR2 is SVGAGI (reference sequence). The V and J ends lost 5 bases and 7 bases respectively, with 13 bases between them. The CDR3 region is CASSVSGPNTQYF. CDR3 bases: TGTGCCAGCAGTGTTAGCGGCCCCAATACGCAGTATTTT.

The V gene is TRBV6-4, the J gene TRBJ2-3; TRBD2 agrees at 11 bases. Trimming removed 3 bases from V and 7 bases from J; junction bases left unmatched: 9. The CDR3 sequence is 16 residues long. Per the germline V gene, CDR1 is MRHNA and CDR2 is SNTAGT. CDR3 region: CASSEGNSGRANTQYF. The DNA for the CDR3 is TGTGCCAGCAGTGAGGGAAATAGCGGGAGGGCCAATACGCAGTATTTT.

The chain links TRBV7-9 to TRBJ2-5; 12 bases map to TRBD1. This CDR3 is 15 amino acids long. Losses at the gene ends were 4 bases for V and 4 bases for J; bases not matched to a gene: 4. Germline assignment: CDR1 SEHNR and CDR2 FQNEAQ (reference sequence). The CDR3 DNA reads as TGTGCCAGCAGCTCCGGGACAGGGGGCGCAGAGACCCAGTACTTC. This gives the protein CASSSGTGGAETQYF.

This rearrangement joins TRBV9 to TRBJ2-1; the match to TRBD2 covers 8 bases. In germline, CDR1 is SGDLS, CDR2 YYNGEE. The CDR3 runs to 16 residues. V shed 3 bases, J shed 2 bases, and the junction held 7 bases outside the gene matches. The CDR3 DNA reads as TGTGCCAGCAGCGCCAAACTAGCGGTGGCCTACAATGAGCAGTTCTTC. Encoded protein: CASSAKLAVAYNEQFF.

This clone turned up a few times. This chain joins TRBV19 and TRBJ1-2, with no clear D. The CDR3 has 15 residues. CDR1 LNHDA and CDR2 SQIVND come from the germline V gene (reference sequence). The V end was cut by 7 bases, the J end by 1 base, with 16 bases between. The CDR3 is CASIPLAAGNYGYTF. The CDR3 region has the DNA TGTGCCAGTATCCCCCTGGCAGCGGGTAACTATGGCTACACCTTC. The entire variable domain, with the rest obtained from reference TRBV19 and TRBJ1-2, is as follows: DGGITQSPKYLFRKEGQNVTLSCEQNLNHDAMYWYRQDPGQGLRLIYYSQIVNDFQKGDIAEGYSVSREKKESFPLTVTSAQKNPTAFYLCASIPLAAGNYGYTFGSGTRLTVV.

This clone was seen a single time. The V gene is TRBV28, the J gene TRBJ2-7; 14 bases fit TRBD2. Trimming at V came to 5 bases and at J to 0 bases, leaving 6 bases not matched to a gene. The CDR3 has 17 residues. In germline, CDR1 is MDHEN, CDR2 SYDVKM. The CDR3 sequence: CASSIRTSGRYSYEQYF. In DNA form, the CDR3 reads TGTGCCAGCAGTATACGGACTAGCGGGAGGTACTCCTACGAGCAGTACTTC.

This sequence joins TRBV28 and TRBJ2-7; 11 bases map to TRBD2. Losses at the gene ends were 3 bases for V and 7 bases for J; bases not matched to a gene: 11. The germline V gene encodes CDR1 MDHEN and CDR2 SYDVKM. The CDR3 runs 16 residues. The chain's CDR3 is CASSFDLLAGVGEQYF. The CDR3 region has the DNA TGTGCCAGCAGTTTTGATTTACTAGCGGGAGTGGGGGAGCAGTACTTC.

This clone appeared once. V usage is TRBV29-1 and J usage is TRBJ2-3; 10 bases align to TRBD2. V trimming: 4 bases; J trimming: 1 base; junction bases outside the gene matches: 11. Germline CDR1 is SQVTM and CDR2 is ANQGSEA. CDR3 length: 17 residues. The CDR3 region is CSVARGMGTSGTDTQYF. The CDR3 bases are TGCAGCGTTGCTCGGGGGATGGGGACTAGCGGCACAGATACGCAGTATTTT.

The chain has TRBV19 and TRBJ2-2, with 10 bases fitting TRBD1. J was trimmed by 4 bases and V by 5 bases; bases with no gene match: 7. The germline CDR1 and CDR2 sequences are LNHDA and SQIVND (reference sequence). The CDR3 is made up of 16 amino acids. The CDR3 nucleotides are TGTGCCAGTAGTCCCGGGACAGGGGTGAGCACCGGGGAGCTGTTTTTT. It codes for CASSPGTGVSTGELFF.

The CDR3 coding sequence is TGTGCCAGCAACCCGGGCGGGATGAGCGAGCAGTACTTC. It is translated as CASNPGGMSEQYF. This rearrangement joins TRBV28 to TRBJ2-7; possible D gene TRBD2, 6 bases. Germline loops: CDR1 MDHEN, CDR2 SYDVKM. This CDR3 is 13 amino acids long. V was cut by 7 bases and J by 6 bases, with 16 bases left in between.

In this sample, this clone turned up once. This chain joins TRBV6-6 and TRBJ2-1; 11 bases agree with TRBD1. Germline V gene data show CDR1 as MNHNY and CDR2 as SVGAGI (reference sequence). This CDR3 is 14 amino acids long. Unmatched junction bases numbered 4, after V lost 5 bases and J lost 7 bases. CDR3 DNA: TGTGCCAGCAGTGGGACAGGGGGGCTAAATGAGCAGTTCTTC. Translated, it gives CASSGTGGLNEQFF.

The chain combines TRBV7-2 with TRBJ2-1; D is possibly TRBD2 (7 bases). The V gene's germline CDR1 is SGHTA and CDR2 FQGNSA. This CDR3 is 15 amino acids long. With 5 bases removed from V and 9 bases from J, the gap between germline ends came to 20 bases. This CDR3 reads CASSPNRVSGGEQFF. The CDR3 DNA is TGTGCCAGCAGCCCCAACAGGGTTTCGGGGGGTGAGCAGTTCTTC.

The chain recombines TRBV5-6 with TRBJ2-1; tentative D call: TRBD1 (7 bases). Germline V CDR1 and CDR2: SGHDT, YYEEEE. The CDR3 runs to 13 residues. V dropped 1 base and J dropped 9 bases, with 11 bases sitting between them. CDR3 in DNA: TGTGCCAGCAGCTTGCCAGGGGGAGGTGAGCAGTTCTTC. This translates into CASSLPGGGEQFF.

The chain combines TRBV2 with TRBJ2-3, with 12 bases aligning to TRBD2. Germline-derived CDR1 and CDR2 are SNHLY and FYNNEI. Trimming removed 4 bases from V and 6 bases from J; junction bases left unmatched: 5. The CDR3 consists of 15 residues. The CDR3 nucleotides are TGTGCCAGCAGTGCACTAGCGGGAGGCCGGGATACGCAGTATTTT. This encodes CASSALAGGRDTQYF.

This sequence joins TRBV10-1 and TRBJ2-1; possible D gene TRBD2, 6 bases. V lost 9 bases to trimming and J lost 4 bases, with 25 bases between them. The germline gives CDR1 WNHNN, CDR2 SYGVQD (reference sequence). This CDR3 is built from 17 residues. The CDR3 region has the DNA TGCGCCAGTACATCCGCTCCGGGACTTATCATATACAATGAGCAGTTCTTC. Translation gives CASTSAPGLIIYNEQFF.

V usage is TRBV2 and J usage is TRBJ2-5; 9 bases are a match to TRBD1. This CDR3 contains 14 residues. Trimming removed 6 bases from V and 3 bases from J; junction bases left unmatched: 5. Germline CDR1 reads SNHLY; CDR2 reads FYNNEI. DNA of the CDR3: TGTGCCAGCAGCGCCGGGACAGGGAAAGAGACCCAGTACTTC. This translates into CASSAGTGKETQYF.

This clone has just one count. The CDR3 sequence is CASSYPTGRSEQYF. Here the CDR3 DNA reads TGTGCCAGCAGTTACCCGACAGGGAGGAGCGAGCAGTACTTC. This chain joins TRBV6-6 and TRBJ2-7, with D perhaps TRBD1 (7 bases). V lost 2 bases and J 6 bases, leaving 14 bases between the germline ends. Germline loops: CDR1 MNHNY, CDR2 SVGAGI (reference sequence). This CDR3 is built from 14 residues.

The V and J genes are TRBV19 and TRBJ1-1, with TRBD1 matching 8 bases. The V gene end was trimmed by 0 bases and the J gene end by 6 bases; junction bases not matched to a gene: 6. Germline lookup yields CDR1 LNHDA and CDR2 SQIVND (reference sequence). CDR3 size: 15 residues. In DNA, the CDR3 is TGTGCCAGTAGTATAGACAACAGGGGGAGGTCTGAAGCTTTCTTT. Translation: CASSIDNRGRSEAFF.

V usage is TRBV6-6 and J usage is TRBJ2-1, with D possibly TRBD1 on 5 matching bases. The V end was cut by 2 bases, the J end by 2 bases, with 13 bases between. CDR1 and CDR2 from the germline V gene are MNHNY and SVGAGI (reference sequence). The CDR3 has 16 residues. CDR3 coding DNA: TGTGCCAGCAGTTACAGGGGCGGAAACGCCTACAATGAGCAGTTCTTC. This codes for CASSYRGGNAYNEQFF.